This entry features one T cell receptor (beta chain) sequence. The antigen remains undetermined. This record comes from a study of OX40 agonist ivuxolimab in advanced cancers. Study-wide background: Anti-PD-1, anti-PD-L1 or anti-CTLA-4 therapy given earlier was allowed, and around 40% had some. Overall study findings and caveats: In CD8+ T cells, expanded clones were on average more numerous than in CD4+.

Clones were read by immunoSEQ multiplex PCR, and TCRdb kept only the in-frame ones, dropping some. The table has 100,000 to 150,000 clones, 93% seen once; the top ten hold 0.15% to 0.17%. CDR1 and CDR2 from the germline V gene are MGHRA and YSYEKL. V was clipped by 0 bases and J by 7 bases, with 9 bases between them. This CDR3 comprises 14 residues. This chain joins TRBV4-1 and TRBJ1-4; D is unclear. The sample here was CD4+ or CD8+ T cells sorted from blood, taken in a trial of the OX40 agonist ivuxolimab. This TCR came from an adult with an advanced solid tumor such as melanoma, head and neck, liver or kidney cancer. The CDR3 reads CASSQELPSEKLFF. CDR3 in DNA: TGCGCCAGCAGCCAAGAGTTGCCCTCTGAAAAACTGTTTTTT.